The T cell receptor beta chain under discussion was sequenced for a study of blood T cell repertoires in COVID-19. Looking at the study overall: PBMCs, B-cell-depleted T cells, or T cells provided the cDNA or gDNA that made up the material.

V lost 11 bases to trimming and J lost 0 bases; unmatched junction nucleotides: 0. Germline V gene sequence: CDR1 SEHNR, CDR2 FQNEAQ (reference sequence). The CDR3 is 11 amino acids. Using immunoSEQ multiplex PCR, the repertoire was profiled, and TCRdb retains in-frame clones only, with some absent. The table records about 220,000 clones, approximately 82% of them present only once. The chain recombines TRBV7-9 with TRBJ1-1; 7 bases agree with TRBD1. This receptor was identified in an elderly woman with acute or convalescent COVID-19. The sequenced material came from peripheral blood. The CDR3 sequence: CADRVNTEAFF. In DNA, the CDR3 is TGTGCCGACAGGGTGAACACTGAAGCTTTCTTT.